This T cell receptor (beta chain) was observed in a study of T-cell reconstitution after alpha-beta-depleted transplantation in children (dated by TCRdb to about 2016). In terms of the full investigation: Using TCR repertoire profiling, the study followed T-cell immune reconstitution in a quantitative way in children after TCRalphabeta/CD19-depleted allogeneic hematopoietic cell transplantation.

The library was made by PCR. Instrument on record: Illumina HiSeq 2500. TCR library preparation used molecular barcoding, with unique molecular identifiers applied to normalize quantification of the TCRbeta repertoire. The raw public data were reprocessed by TCRdb itself: fastp quality trimming at Q25, MiXCR clonotype calling, in-frame beta chains only. Each entry is one CDR3 protein sequence, shown with its most common DNA and genes. The sample includes around 300,000 distinct CDR3 sequences, with less than 9.5% observed a single time. The ten most abundant clones make up 8.5% to 9.5% of the sample. What the study reported, not specific to this receptor: The apparently early alphabetaT-cell count recovery about two months after transplant was reportedly dependent on only several hundred rapidly expanded clones derived from non-depleted graft cells. In some patients, high TCRbeta diversity at day 60 was attributed to recipient T cells and intrathymic progenitors that had survived conditioning. Hyperexpanded clone frequencies declined over subsequent months; after one year, T-cell counts and TCRbeta diversity were mostly attributed to newly produced T cells.

This specimen's treatment or condition label, interpreted: allogeneic hematopoietic cell transplantation with graft depleted of TCRalphabeta T cells and CD19 B cells. The transplant recipients were children given TCRalphabeta/CD19-depleted allogeneic hematopoietic cell grafts. This clonotype was picked up one time. Its antigen is currently not known. This may come from a read error, since a much larger clone is one base off. CDR1 and CDR2 (MNHEY, SVGAGI) derive from the germline V gene. From cysteine to phenylalanine, the CDR3 is 12 amino acids long. The CDR3 DNA has 36 bases and is translated from base 1.

The TCR sequence derives from a female patient between 2 and 15 years old who had a stem cell transplant for Fanconi anemia, so the T cells may come from the graft donor. The chain is encoded by TRBV6-5 joined to TRBJ1-1; there is no confident call for the D gene. The material sequenced was peripheral blood, taken 360 days after TCRalphabeta/CD19-depleted stem cell transplant. The base sequence is TGTGCCAACAGTTACTCCGCCCAACCAGCTTTCTTT. Translated, it reads CANSYSAQPAFF.